This TCR beta chain was documented in a study of blood T cell repertoires in COVID-19. Profiling relied on immunoSEQ multiplex PCR, and the TCRdb table lists in-frame clones only, not all of them. The profile covers about half a million clones, with roughly nine tenths appearing a single time and 8.3% taken by the ten largest. This sequence originates from a woman aged 60-70 years who had recovered from COVID-19. Sequences were obtained from PBMCs or T cells enriched from blood (not recorded which).

CDR3 residues: CASTSWGGPYEQYV. DNA for the CDR3: TGTGCCAGCACCTCGTGGGGGGGCCCGTACGAGCAGTACGTC. The chain is built from TRBV6-5 and TRBJ2-7, with D possibly matching TRBD2 (7 bases). The CDR3 length is 14 residues. The ends were cut back, 7 bases at V and 4 bases at J, with 17 bases in the middle. Germline V CDR1 and CDR2: MNHEY, SVGAGI.